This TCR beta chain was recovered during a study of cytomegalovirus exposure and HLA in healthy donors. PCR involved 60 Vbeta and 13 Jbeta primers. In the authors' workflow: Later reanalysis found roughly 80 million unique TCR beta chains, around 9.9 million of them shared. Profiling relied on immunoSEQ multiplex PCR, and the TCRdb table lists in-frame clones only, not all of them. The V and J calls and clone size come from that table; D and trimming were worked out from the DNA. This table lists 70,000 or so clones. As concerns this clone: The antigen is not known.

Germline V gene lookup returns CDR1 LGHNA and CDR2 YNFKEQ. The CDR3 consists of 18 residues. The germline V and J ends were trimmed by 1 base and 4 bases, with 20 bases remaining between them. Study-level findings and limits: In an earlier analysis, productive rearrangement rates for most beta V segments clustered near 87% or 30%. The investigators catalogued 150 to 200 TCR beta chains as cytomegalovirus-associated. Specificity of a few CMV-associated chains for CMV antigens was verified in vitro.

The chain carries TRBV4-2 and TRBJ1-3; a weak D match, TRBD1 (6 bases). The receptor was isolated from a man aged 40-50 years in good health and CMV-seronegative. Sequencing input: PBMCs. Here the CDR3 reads CASSQGFLGALGGNTIYF. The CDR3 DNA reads TGTGCCAGCAGCCAAGGGTTTTTGGGGGCCCTGGGAGGAAACACCATATATTTT.